This T cell receptor (beta chain) derives from a study of CD8 T cells in ankylosing spondylitis. A word on this clonotype: Given a much more abundant clone one base away, this may be a read error.

MiXCR, run by TCRdb on the 5' RACE reads, gives a single entry per CDR3 protein. The sample lists 150,000 to 200,000 distinct CDR3 sequences, 9.5% to 15% occurring once. Trimming left V 7 bases short and J 1 base short, with 10 bases between. This CDR3 is 13 amino acids long. Germline V gene lookup returns CDR1 SQVTM and CDR2 ANQGSEA. The sequence was collected from a male donor with ankylosing spondylitis or in good health (not recorded which). The V call is TRBV29-1, the J call TRBJ2-2, with D maybe TRBD1 (5 bases). Sequences were obtained from blood, either unsorted or a sorted T cell fraction (not recorded which). The CDR3 here is CSGFTGNTGELFF. For the CDR3, the DNA is TGCAGCGGATTTACAGGGAACACCGGGGAGCTGTTTTTT.